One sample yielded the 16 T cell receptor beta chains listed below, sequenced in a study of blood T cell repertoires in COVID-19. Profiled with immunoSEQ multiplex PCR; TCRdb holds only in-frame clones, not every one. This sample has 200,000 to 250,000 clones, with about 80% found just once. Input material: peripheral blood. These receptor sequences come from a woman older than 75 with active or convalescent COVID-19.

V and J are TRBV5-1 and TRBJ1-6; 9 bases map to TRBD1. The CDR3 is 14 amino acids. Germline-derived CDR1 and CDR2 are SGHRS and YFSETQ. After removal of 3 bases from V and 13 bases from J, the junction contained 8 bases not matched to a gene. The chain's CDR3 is CASSWGQGDDPLHF. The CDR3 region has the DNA TGCGCCAGCAGCTGGGGACAGGGAGATGATCCCCTCCACTTT.

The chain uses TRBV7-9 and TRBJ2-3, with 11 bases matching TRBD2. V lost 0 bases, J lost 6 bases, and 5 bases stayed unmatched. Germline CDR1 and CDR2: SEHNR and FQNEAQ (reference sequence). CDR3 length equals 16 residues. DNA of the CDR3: TGTGCCAGCAGCTTAGCGATTAGCGGGGGGGCGGATACGCAGTATTTT. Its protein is CASSLAISGGADTQYF. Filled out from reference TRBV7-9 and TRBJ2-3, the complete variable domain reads DTGVSQNPRHKITKRGQNVTFRCDPISEHNRLYWYRQTLGQGPEFLTYFQNEAQLEKSRLLSDRFSAERPKGSFSTLEIQRTEQGDSAMYLCASSLAISGGADTQYFGPGTRLTVL.

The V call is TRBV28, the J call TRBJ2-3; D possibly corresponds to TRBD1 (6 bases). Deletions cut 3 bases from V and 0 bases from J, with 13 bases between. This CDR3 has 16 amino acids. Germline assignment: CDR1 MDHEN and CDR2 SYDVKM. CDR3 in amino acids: CASSFSTGFSTDTQYF. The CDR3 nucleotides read TGTGCCAGCAGTTTCTCCACAGGGTTTAGCACAGATACGCAGTATTTT.

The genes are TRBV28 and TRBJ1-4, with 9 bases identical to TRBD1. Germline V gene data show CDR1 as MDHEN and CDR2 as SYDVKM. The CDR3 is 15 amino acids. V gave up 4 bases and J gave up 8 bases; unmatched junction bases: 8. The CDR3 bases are TGTGCCAGCAGTTCCCAACAGGGGACAGGGGAAAAACTGTTTTTT. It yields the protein CASSSQQGTGEKLFF.

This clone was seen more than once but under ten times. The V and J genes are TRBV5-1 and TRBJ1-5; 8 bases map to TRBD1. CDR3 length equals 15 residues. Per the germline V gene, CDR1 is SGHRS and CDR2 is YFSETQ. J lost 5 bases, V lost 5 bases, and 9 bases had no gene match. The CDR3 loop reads CASSSGGQAHQPQHF. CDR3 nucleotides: TGCGCCAGCAGTTCGGGGGGACAGGCCCATCAGCCCCAGCATTTT.

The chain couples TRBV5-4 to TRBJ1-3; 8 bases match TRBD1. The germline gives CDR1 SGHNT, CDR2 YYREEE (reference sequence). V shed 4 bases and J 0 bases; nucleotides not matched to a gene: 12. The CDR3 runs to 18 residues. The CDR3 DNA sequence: TGTGCCAGCAGCACTAGGGACAGGCGGAAGTACTCTGGAAACACCATATATTTT. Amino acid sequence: CASSTRDRRKYSGNTIYF. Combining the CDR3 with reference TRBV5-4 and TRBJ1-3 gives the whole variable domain ETGVTQSPTHLIKTRGQQVTLRCSSQSGHNTVSWYQQALGQGPQFIFQYYREEENGRGNFPPRFSGLQFPNYSSELNVNALELDDSALYLCASSTRDRRKYSGNTIYFGEGSWLTVV.

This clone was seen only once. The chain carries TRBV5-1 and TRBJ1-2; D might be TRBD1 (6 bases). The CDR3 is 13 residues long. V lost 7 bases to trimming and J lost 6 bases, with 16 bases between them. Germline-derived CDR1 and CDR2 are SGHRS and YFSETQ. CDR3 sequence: CASYNTGYNGYTF. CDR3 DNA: TGCGCCAGCTATAACACAGGGTACAATGGCTACACCTTC.

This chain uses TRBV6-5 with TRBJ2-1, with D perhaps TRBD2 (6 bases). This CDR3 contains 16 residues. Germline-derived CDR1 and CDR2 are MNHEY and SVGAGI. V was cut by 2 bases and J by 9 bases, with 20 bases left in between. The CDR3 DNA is TGTGCCAGCAGTTACGGGGGGACTCATTCCGCGAGTGAGCAGTTCTTC. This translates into CASSYGGTHSASEQFF.

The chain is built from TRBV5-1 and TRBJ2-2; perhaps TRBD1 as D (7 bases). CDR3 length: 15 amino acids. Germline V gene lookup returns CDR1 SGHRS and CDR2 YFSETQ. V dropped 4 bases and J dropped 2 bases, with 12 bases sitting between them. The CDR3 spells CASSPQGGNTGELFF. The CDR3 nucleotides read TGCGCCAGCAGCCCCCAGGGGGGAAACACCGGGGAGCTGTTTTTT.

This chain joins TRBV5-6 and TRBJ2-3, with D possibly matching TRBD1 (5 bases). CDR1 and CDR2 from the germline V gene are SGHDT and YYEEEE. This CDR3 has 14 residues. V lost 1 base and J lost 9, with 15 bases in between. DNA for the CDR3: TGTGCCAGCAGCTTGTCGGCGGCGCAGGGAACGCAGTATTTT. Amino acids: CASSLSAAQGTQYF.

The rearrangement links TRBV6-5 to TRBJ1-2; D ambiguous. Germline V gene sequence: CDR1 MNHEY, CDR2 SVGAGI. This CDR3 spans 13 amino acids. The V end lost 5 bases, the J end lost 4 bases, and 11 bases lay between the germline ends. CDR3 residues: CASSLSSPYGYTF. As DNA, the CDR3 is TGTGCCAGCAGTCTATCTTCGCCCTATGGCTACACCTTC.

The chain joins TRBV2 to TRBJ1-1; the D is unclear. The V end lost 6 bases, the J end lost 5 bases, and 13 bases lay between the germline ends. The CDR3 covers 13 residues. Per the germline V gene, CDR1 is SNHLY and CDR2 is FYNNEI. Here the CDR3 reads CASRKAVETEAFF. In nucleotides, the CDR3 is TGTGCCAGCAGAAAAGCTGTAGAGACTGAAGCTTTCTTT.

The CDR3 coding sequence is TGTGCCAGTAGTATAATAGGAGGACAGATTAATGAAAAACTGTTTTTT. Residues: CASSIIGGQINEKLFF. The chain is built from TRBV19 and TRBJ1-4, with D perhaps matching TRBD1 (6 bases). The CDR3 loop spans 16 amino acids. Germline V gene lookup returns CDR1 LNHDA and CDR2 SQIVND (reference sequence). Deletions cut 2 bases from V and 4 bases from J, with 14 bases between. The full variable domain, with the rest looked up from reference TRBV19 and TRBJ1-4, is DGGITQSPKYLFRKEGQNVTLSCEQNLNHDAMYWYRQDPGQGLRLIYYSQIVNDFQKGDIAEGYSVSREKKESFPLTVTSAQKNPTAFYLCASSIIGGQINEKLFFGSGTQLSVL.

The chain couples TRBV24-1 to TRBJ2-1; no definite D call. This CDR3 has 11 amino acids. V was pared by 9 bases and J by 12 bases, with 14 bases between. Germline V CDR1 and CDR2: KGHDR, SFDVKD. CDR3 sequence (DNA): TGTGCCACCCAGAGTGGGTCAGGGCAGTTCTTC. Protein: CATQSGSGQFF.

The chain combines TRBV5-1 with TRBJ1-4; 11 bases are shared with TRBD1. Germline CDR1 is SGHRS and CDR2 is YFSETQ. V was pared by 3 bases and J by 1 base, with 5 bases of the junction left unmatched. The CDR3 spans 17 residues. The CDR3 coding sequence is TGCGCCAGCAGCTACGGGACAGGGGGTATAACTAATGAAAAACTGTTTTTT. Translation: CASSYGTGGITNEKLFF. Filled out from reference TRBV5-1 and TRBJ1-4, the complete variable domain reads KAGVTQTPRYLIKTRGQQVTLSCSPISGHRSVSWYQQTPGQGLQFLFEYFSETQRNKGNFPGRFSGRQFSNSRSEMNVSTLELGDSALYLCASSYGTGGITNEKLFFGSGTQLSVL.

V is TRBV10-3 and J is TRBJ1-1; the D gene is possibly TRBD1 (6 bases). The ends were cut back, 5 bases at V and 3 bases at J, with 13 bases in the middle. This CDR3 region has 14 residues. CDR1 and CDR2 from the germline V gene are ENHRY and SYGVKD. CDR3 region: CAISSQGRDTEAFF. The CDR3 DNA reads TGTGCCATCAGTTCACAGGGAAGGGACACTGAAGCTTTCTTT.